The next 22 T cell receptor beta chains were all read from a single sample in a study of blood T cells in healthy people across ages. Next came a second PCR, run for about 7 to 12 cycles, which used a sample-barcoded 5' primer along with a J-beta primer mix. TCRdb called the 5' RACE reads again in MiXCR, with one record for every CDR3 protein. The table includes under 700,000 distinct CDR3 sequences, less than 25% detected once. The data were also submitted as part of a second study, on T cells of mothers and their children.

The specimen was blood. The receptors derive from a boy between 10 and 17 years old in good health.

V is TRBV24-1 and J is TRBJ2-7; D is possibly TRBD1 or TRBD2 (5 bases each). The V end was cut by 3 bases, the J end by 0 bases, with 11 bases between. This CDR3 has 15 residues. CDR1 and CDR2 (germline): KGHDR, SFDVKD. CDR3 protein: CATSDSGGVSYEQYF. CDR3 nucleotide sequence: TGTGCCACCAGTGATAGTGGGGGAGTCTCCTACGAGCAGTACTTC.

The chain has TRBV20-1 and TRBJ2-7, with TRBD1 identical over 9 bases. V was clipped by 5 bases and J by 3 bases; unmatched bases: 8. The CDR3 has 14 amino acids. Germline V gene sequence: CDR1 DFQATT, CDR2 SNEGSKA (reference sequence). This chain's CDR3 is CSADRTGVDYEQYF. The CDR3 DNA follows: TGCAGTGCTGACCGGACAGGGGTTGACTACGAGCAGTACTTC.

Points on this clonotype: This may be a read error, as it is one base from a much larger clone. CDR3 DNA sequence: TGTGCCAGCGGGGAGACGGGAGGGGGGAACAATGAGCAGTTCTTC. It is translated as CASGETGGGNNEQFF. The chain employs TRBV28 and TRBJ2-1; 8 positions match TRBD2. This CDR3 has 15 residues. The V gene's germline CDR1 is MDHEN and CDR2 SYDVKM. After removal of 8 bases from V and 5 bases from J, the junction contained 11 bases not matched to a gene.

The chain carries TRBV5-1 and TRBJ1-1; TRBD1 agrees at 10 bases. The CDR3 covers 15 residues. J was trimmed by 4 bases and V by 3 bases; bases with no gene match: 6. Germline V lookup: CDR1 SGHRS, CDR2 YFSETQ. CDR3: CASSSPGQGSTEAFF. The CDR3 DNA is TGCGCCAGCAGCTCCCCGGGACAGGGGAGCACTGAAGCTTTCTTT.

Concerning this clonotype itself: At one end, the junction sequence differs from germline, possibly due to a read error. The rearrangement uses TRBV7-2 and TRBJ1-1; the D is unclear. This CDR3 is built from 13 residues. Per germline, CDR1 SGHTA and CDR2 FQGNSA. Here the CDR3 reads CASSSYVKTEAFF. The CDR3 region has the DNA TGTGCCAGCAGCTCATACGTGAAAACTGAAGCTTTCTTT.

V usage is TRBV7-2 and J usage is TRBJ2-5, with D unclear. The better agreement between TRBJ2-1 and the DNA end casts doubt on the J call. Germline loops: CDR1 SGHTA, CDR2 FQGNSA. The CDR3 runs to 12 residues. The CDR3 loop is CASSNSRNEQFF. In DNA form, the CDR3 reads TGTGCCAGCAGCAACTCTAGGAATGAGCAGTTCTTC.

In this sample, this clonotype turned up a few times. The chain carries TRBV7-9 and TRBJ2-1; D unclear. CDR3 length: 14 amino acids. V shed 1 base and J shed 5 bases, with 9 bases lying between them. Germline CDR1 and CDR2: SEHNR and FQNEAQ (reference sequence). The chain's CDR3 is CASSLVGLDNEQFF. The CDR3 DNA reads TGTGCCAGCAGCTTAGTTGGGCTAGACAATGAGCAGTTCTTC.

The J gene is TRBJ1-1, the V gene TRBV6-5; D might be TRBD1 (6 bases). V was pared by 2 bases and J by 7 bases, with 14 bases between. This CDR3 comprises 14 residues. Germline lookup yields CDR1 MNHEY and CDR2 SVGAGI. The CDR3 reads CASSYRFGGSEAFF. The CDR3 region has the DNA TGTGCCAGCAGTTACCGGTTTGGGGGCAGTGAAGCTTTCTTT.

This clonotype turned up a few times. The chain links TRBV7-9 to TRBJ1-1; 9 nucleotides align to TRBD1. Trimming at V came to 5 bases and at J to 2 bases, leaving 6 bases not matched to a gene. There are 15 residues in the CDR3. The germline gives CDR1 SEHNR, CDR2 FQNEAQ (reference sequence). CDR3 residues: CASSTTGGTNTEAFF. As DNA, the CDR3 is TGTGCCAGCAGCACGACAGGGGGAACCAACACTGAAGCTTTCTTT.

This clonotype was observed once. The chain joins TRBV7-9 to TRBJ2-7; D ambiguous. The CDR3 is 15 residues long. With 5 bases removed from V and 7 bases from J, the gap between germline ends came to 21 bases. CDR1 is SEHNR, CDR2 FQNEAQ, per germline (reference sequence). CDR3 sequence reads: CASSPTVPSYDEQYF. DNA for the CDR3: TGTGCCAGCAGCCCGACCGTACCCTCCTACGATGAGCAGTACTTC.

The chain carries TRBV7-8 and TRBJ2-5; 11 positions agree with TRBD2. The tail of the sequence fits TRBJ2-1 better, so the J call may be wrong. This CDR3 region has 13 residues. Germline CDR1 SGHVS, CDR2 FQNEAQ. CDR3 DNA: TGTGCAGAAGCTAGCGGGGGGCCGACGAAGCAGTTCTTC. This translates into CAEASGGPTKQFF.

Comment on this clonotype: The final CDR3 position lacks the conserved phenylalanine or tryptophan, pointing to a likely read error. The DNA is omitted, as the CDR3 cannot be located on it reliably, and the CDR3 follows TCRdb's listing. This rearrangement joins TRBV4-3 to TRBJ2-1. Looked up from germline, CDR1 is LGHNA and CDR2 is YSLEER. The CDR3 sequence runs 10 residues, both termini included. The CDR3 is CASSLWLSRI.

This clonotype has only a few counts. V and J are TRBV28 and TRBJ2-3; unclear D gene. CDR1 is MDHEN and CDR2 is SYDVKM in the germline V gene. This CDR3 comprises 13 residues. Between the trimmed V and J ends, which lost 10 bases and 0 bases, there was a span of 11 bases. CDR3 nucleotides: TGTGCCACCAGAGGAACTAGCACAGATACGCAGTATTTT. Residues: CATRGTSTDTQYF.

The V gene is TRBV4-3, the J gene TRBJ1-2; 9 bases are a match to TRBD1. J lost 7 bases, V lost 3 bases, and 9 bases had no gene match. The CDR3 is made up of 15 amino acids. Germline V lookup: CDR1 LGHNA, CDR2 YSLEER. The CDR3 coding sequence is TGCGCCAGCAGCCAGGTGGACAGGGGATCCCTTGGCTACACCTTC. This codes for CASSQVDRGSLGYTF.

This clonotype appeared a few times. The chain couples TRBV4-2 to TRBJ2-7; unclear D gene. There are 17 residues in the CDR3. Per germline, CDR1 LGHNA and CDR2 YNFKEQ. V lost 0 bases and J lost 6, with 21 bases in between. The CDR3 protein is CASSQDLETVVNREQYF. The DNA of the CDR3 is TGTGCCAGCAGCCAAGATCTGGAGACGGTAGTGAACCGCGAGCAGTACTTC.

Turning to this clonotype: At one of its ends the junction is not consistent with the germline gene, which may arise from a read error. V usage is TRBV2 and J usage is TRBJ1-1; 10 nucleotides align to TRBD1. CDR3 length: 15 residues. Germline loops: CDR1 SNHLY, CDR2 FYNNEI. The chain's CDR3 is CASSDGTGVNTEAFF. The CDR3 DNA is TGTGCCAGTAGTGATGGGACAGGGGTGAACACTGAAGCTTTCTTT.

The V and J genes are TRBV7-2 and TRBJ2-3; 7 positions agree with TRBD2. The CDR3 extends over 15 amino acids. Per germline, CDR1 SGHTA and CDR2 FQGNSA. Germline trimming cut 6 bases from V and 2 bases from J; bases unmatched to any gene: 8. The CDR3 spells CASRRASGNTDTQYF. The CDR3 DNA sequence: TGTGCCAGCAGGAGGGCTAGCGGAAACACAGATACGCAGTATTTT.

This chain joins TRBV4-1 and TRBJ2-7; 8 positions agree with TRBD2. Losses at the gene ends were 2 bases for V and 3 bases for J; bases not matched to a gene: 9. The CDR3 covers 16 residues. The germline CDR1 and CDR2 sequences are MGHRA and YSYEKL. The CDR3 protein is CASSQSGLAGNYEQYF. The CDR3 DNA is TGCGCCAGCAGCCAAAGTGGGCTAGCGGGCAACTACGAGCAGTACTTC.

The gene calls are TRBV12-3 or TRBV12-4 and TRBJ2-2; D remains ambiguous. V was cut by 6 bases and J by 0 bases, with 11 bases left in between. CDR3 length: 15 residues. The CDR3 protein is CASSPLYSNTGELFF. CDR3 DNA sequence: TGTGCCAGCAGCCCCCTCTATTCGAACACCGGGGAGCTGTTTTTT.

For the CDR3, the DNA is TGCGCCAGCAGCCAAGATGTGGGTGCGGGCACGAATGAGCAGTTCTTC. Protein sequence: CASSQDVGAGTNEQFF. This chain links TRBV4-3 with TRBJ2-1; the D gene is possibly TRBD2 (5 bases). The CDR3 loop spans 16 amino acids. The V end lost 0 bases, the J end lost 7 bases, and 16 bases lay between the germline ends. The germline V gene has CDR1 LGHNA and CDR2 YSLEER.

The chain combines TRBV10-3 with TRBJ2-7; maybe TRBD2 (5 bases). The CDR3 covers 15 residues. The germline V gene has CDR1 ENHRY and CDR2 SYGVKD. Trimming shortened V by 6 bases and J by 2 bases, and 17 bases separated the two germline ends. The CDR3 loop reads CAIRRASDGAYEQYF. CDR3 in DNA: TGTGCCATCAGGAGGGCCTCGGACGGGGCCTACGAGCAGTACTTC.

In its sample, this clonotype was seen a few times. The rearrangement joins TRBV6-6 to TRBJ1-2; D is unclear. The V gene lost 6 bases and the J gene lost 0 bases, with 5 bases spanning the gap. The CDR3 sequence is 12 residues long. Germline assignment: CDR1 MNHNY and CDR2 SVGAGI (reference sequence). The CDR3, as DNA: TGTGCCAGCAGCACAGCTAACTATGGCTACACCTTC. This sequence encodes CASSTANYGYTF.